The 14 T cell receptor beta chains given below trace back to one sample, sequenced in a study of blood T cell repertoires in COVID-19. This table comes from immunoSEQ multiplex PCR, and its TCRdb copy is limited to in-frame clones, with some not included. The table lists around 220,000 clones, more than 60% of them singletons. Sequencing was done on a sample of peripheral blood. Receptors were obtained from a woman in her forties with active or convalescent COVID-19.

The J gene is TRBJ2-7, the V gene TRBV10-3, with 10 bases that match TRBD2. Germline values: CDR1 ENHRY, CDR2 SYGVKD. The CDR3 runs to 17 residues. The V segment lost 0 bases and the J segment 0 bases; nucleotides outside the gene matches: 5. CDR3 region: CAISESLAGESSYEQYF. The CDR3 coding sequence is TGTGCCATCAGTGAGTCCCTAGCGGGGGAGAGCTCCTACGAGCAGTACTTC.

The rearrangement links TRBV3-1 (or the pseudogene TRBV3-2) to TRBJ2-4; 11 bases agree with TRBD2. CDR1 and CDR2 (germline): LGHDT, YNNKEL (reference sequence). There are 15 residues in the CDR3. After removal of 2 bases from V and 6 bases from J, the junction contained 3 bases not matched to a gene. The CDR3 protein is CASSQPGTSGNIQYF. The CDR3 DNA is TGTGCCAGCAGCCAACCCGGGACTAGCGGAAACATTCAGTACTTC.

This chain links TRBV7-9 with TRBJ2-2, with 7 nucleotides matching TRBD1. The ends lost 7 bases at V and 7 bases at J; junction bases unmatched: 6. There are 13 residues in the CDR3. Germline V gene lookup returns CDR1 SEHNR and CDR2 FQNEAQ (reference sequence). As DNA, the CDR3 is TGTGCCAGCATCAAGCAGGGGGACGGGGAGCTGTTTTTT. This sequence encodes CASIKQGDGELFF.

V gene TRBV19 combines with J gene TRBJ1-1; D perhaps matches TRBD1 (5 bases). The ends were cut back, 6 bases at V and 6 bases at J, with 14 bases in the middle. CDR3 length: 13 amino acids. CDR1 and CDR2 from the germline V gene are LNHDA and SQIVND (reference sequence). CDR3 region: CASSGRDDAEAFF. CDR3 DNA: TGTGCCAGTAGCGGCAGGGATGATGCTGAAGCTTTCTTT.

The genes are TRBV7-8 and TRBJ2-2; tentatively, D is TRBD1 (5 bases). The CDR3 extends over 13 amino acids. Looked up from germline, CDR1 is SGHVS and CDR2 is FQNEAQ. V was trimmed by 1 base and J by 5 bases, leaving 5 bases between them. In nucleotides, the CDR3 is TGTGCCAGCAGCTTAGGACAGACCGGGGAGCTGTTTTTT. Translation: CASSLGQTGELFF.

This sequence joins TRBV12-3 or TRBV12-4 and TRBJ1-2, with D possibly matching TRBD1 (5 bases). V shed 0 bases and J shed 7 bases, with 9 bases lying between them. The CDR3 runs 13 residues. The CDR3 loop reads CASSLALGGGYTF. CDR3 bases: TGTGCCAGCAGTTTAGCGCTGGGGGGTGGCTACACCTTC.

This chain joins TRBV9 and TRBJ2-1; 9 nucleotides line up with TRBD2. V lost 4 bases and J lost 2; bases outside the gene matches: 4. CDR1 is SGDLS, CDR2 YYNGEE, per germline. The CDR3 contains 15 residues. The CDR3 loop is CASSFSGGTYNEQFF. In DNA, the CDR3 is TGTGCCAGCAGCTTTAGCGGGGGAACCTACAATGAGCAGTTCTTC.

The chain employs TRBV7-8 and TRBJ1-1; 11 bases are shared with TRBD1. CDR1 and CDR2 from the germline V gene are SGHVS and FQNEAQ. This CDR3 contains 15 residues. The trim removed 2 bases at V and 2 bases at J, leaving 1 base unmatched. The CDR3 sequence: CASSLRTGGNTEAFF. The CDR3 nucleotides are TGTGCCAGCAGCTTAAGGACAGGGGGCAACACTGAAGCTTTCTTT.

This chain connects TRBV29-1 to TRBJ1-2; 7 nucleotides align to TRBD1. The germline CDR1 and CDR2 sequences are SQVTM and ANQGSEA. The CDR3 totals 15 residues. Unmatched junction bases numbered 15, after V lost 3 bases and J lost 8 bases. CDR3 bases: TGCAGCGTTGAGATCGTTCGGGACAGTCGGGGCGGCTACACCTTC. Translated, it gives CSVEIVRDSRGGYTF.

The chain carries TRBV12-3 or TRBV12-4 and TRBJ1-2, with a weak D call TRBD1 (6 bases). With 3 bases removed from V and 8 bases from J, the gap between germline ends came to 10 bases. The CDR3 is 12 amino acids. The CDR3, as DNA: TGTGCCAGCAGTTTTTACAGGGACGGCTACACCTTC. This codes for CASSFYRDGYTF.

Comment on this clone: The same CDR3 can be traced to other DNA sequences in this sample. The chain links TRBV7-3 to TRBJ2-5; perhaps TRBD2 as D (6 bases). The CDR3 spans 14 residues. V gave up 1 base and J gave up 4 bases, with 10 bases separating them. Germline-derived CDR1 and CDR2 are SGHTA and FQGTGA. CDR3: CASSLNGGGETQYF. The CDR3 region has the DNA TGTGCCAGCAGCTTAAACGGGGGAGGAGAGACCCAGTACTTC. Using reference TRBV7-3 and TRBJ2-5 for the parts outside the CDR3, the full variable domain is GAGVSQTPSNKVTEKGKYVELRCDPISGHTALYWYRQSLGQGPEFLIYFQGTGAADDSGLPNDRFFAVRPEGSVSTLKIQRTERGDSAVYLCASSLNGGGETQYFGPGTRLLVL.

The chain uses TRBV9 and TRBJ2-2, with a weak D call TRBD2 (6 bases). Germline V gene lookup returns CDR1 SGDLS and CDR2 YYNGEE. V lost 3 bases and J lost 7, with 16 bases in between. The CDR3 is 15 residues long. This chain's CDR3 is CASSGGTLGDGELFF. CDR3 sequence (DNA): TGTGCCAGCAGCGGCGGGACCCTGGGGGACGGGGAGCTGTTTTTT.

The CDR3 sequence: CAWNPDRTGNTIYF. Here the CDR3 DNA reads TGTGCCTGGAACCCGGACAGAACTGGAAACACCATATATTTT. The rearrangement uses TRBV30 and TRBJ1-3; a possible D gene is TRBD1 (6 bases). This CDR3 is built from 14 residues. The V gene's germline CDR1 is GTSNPN and CDR2 SVGIG (reference sequence). V lost 4 bases, J lost 2 bases, and 12 bases lay in between.

With regard to this clone: The sample contains more than one DNA sequence encoding this CDR3. This chain connects TRBV28 to TRBJ1-4; no firm D call. In germline, CDR1 is MDHEN, CDR2 SYDVKM. The CDR3 contains 14 residues. The V end was cut by 2 bases, the J end by 5 bases, with 9 bases between. The CDR3 DNA reads TGTGCCAGCAGTTTAGGGCAGGTGAATGAAAAACTGTTTTTT. Encoded protein: CASSLGQVNEKLFF.